Below, 2 T cell receptor beta chains from the same sample are listed, as sequenced in a study of blood T cell repertoires in COVID-19 (dated by TCRdb to between 2020 and 2021). Library preparation was by the immunoSEQ multiplex PCR assay. In its TCRdb copy, this immuneACCESS table keeps in-frame sequences only and misses some clones. Where compared with another copy, unresolved V genes explain less than half of these, and the others have no known cause. This sample lists 150,000 to 200,000 clones; around 85% were detected once. The ten largest clones capture around 8.2% of the sample. Material: peripheral blood. The receptors stem from a man aged 55 to 70 with acute or convalescent COVID-19.

This chain uses TRBV21-1 with TRBJ2-4; the table calls TRBD2, which could not be checked here. TRBV21-1 constitutes a pseudogene. There are 16 residues in the CDR3. The CDR3 DNA reads TGTGCCAGCACCCTAGGGACTAGCGGGGAAAAAAACATTCAGTACTTC. Translating it yields CASTLGTSGEKNIQYF.

The chain joins TRBV5-1 to TRBJ1-6; no definite D call. Germline V CDR1 and CDR2: SGHRS, YFSETQ. V lost 0 bases and J 8 bases, leaving 12 bases between the germline ends. This CDR3 is built from 15 residues. The CDR3: CASSLDGREDSPLHF. The CDR3 DNA reads as TGCGCCAGCAGCTTGGATGGGAGGGAGGATTCACCCCTCCACTTT.